Each of the 7 T cell receptor beta chains below was sequenced from the same sample in a study of blood T cell repertoires in COVID-19 (TCRdb year 2020). Library preparation was by the immunoSEQ multiplex PCR assay. The source is immuneACCESS, and TCRdb retained only in-frame sequences with V and J called. Part of the clones is not carried over; for the studies checked, unresolved V genes explain less than half of this, and the remainder is unexplained. The sample table holds tens of thousands of clones, of which approximately 82% were seen once. The top ten hold over 10% of the sample. Sequenced input: peripheral blood. The receptors were gathered from a man older than 75 with acute or convalescent COVID-19.

V and J are TRBV1 and TRBJ2-7; no check of the table's D call, TRBD1, against the DNA was made. TRBV1 is classified as a pseudogene. The CDR3 contains 14 residues. CDR3: CTSSPRDRAYEQYF. CDR3 DNA: TGCACCAGCAGCCCCCGGGACAGAGCCTACGAGCAGTACTTC.

The CDR3 DNA is TGTGCCACCATTCAACCGCCGGGAGGGTCGGCTTTCTTT. Translated, it gives CATIQPPGGSAFF. This sequence joins TRBV24-1 and TRBJ1-1; D unclear. Per germline, CDR1 KGHDR and CDR2 SFDVKD. The V end was cut by 8 bases, the J end by 11 bases, with 20 bases between. The CDR3 runs 13 residues.

The gene calls are TRBV19 and TRBJ1-2; TRBD1 matches at 8 bases. V shed 4 bases, J shed 8 bases, and the junction held 9 bases outside the gene matches. The CDR3 runs to 14 residues. CDR1 is LNHDA, CDR2 SQIVND, per germline (reference sequence). The CDR3 here is CASSRPQGAWGYTF. CDR3 coding DNA: TGTGCCAGTAGTAGACCGCAGGGGGCCTGGGGCTACACCTTC.

This rearrangement joins TRBV19 to TRBJ1-1, with D tentatively TRBD1 (6 bases). The germline gives CDR1 LNHDA, CDR2 SQIVND (reference sequence). The CDR3 consists of 16 residues. The germline V and J ends were trimmed by 2 bases and 4 bases, with 17 bases remaining between them. The CDR3 loop reads CASSILFGGPGTEAFF. As DNA, the CDR3 is TGTGCCAGTAGTATATTGTTCGGGGGGCCGGGCACTGAAGCTTTCTTT.

V is TRBV5-1 and J is TRBJ1-1; TRBD1 matches 8 bases. CDR1 and CDR2 (germline): SGHRS, YFSETQ. V was clipped by 6 bases and J by 3 bases; unmatched bases: 7. This CDR3 has 14 residues. The CDR3 region has the DNA TGCGCCAGCACCCCGAAACAGGGGGACACTGAAGCTTTCTTT. Translation gives CASTPKQGDTEAFF.

V gene TRBV6-1 combines with J gene TRBJ1-3; TRBD1 might be the D (5 bases). V gave up 0 bases and J gave up 4 bases, with 25 bases separating them. CDR1 and CDR2 from the germline V gene are MNHNS and SASEGT. The CDR3 is made up of 20 amino acids. The CDR3 sequence: CASSEAWVDSFGARGNTIYF. CDR3 in DNA: TGTGCCAGCAGTGAAGCCTGGGTGGATAGCTTTGGGGCGCGGGGAAACACCATATATTTT.

The chain couples TRBV5-1 to TRBJ2-7, with TRBD2 matching 12 bases. Germline V gene lookup returns CDR1 SGHRS and CDR2 YFSETQ. The CDR3 sequence is 16 residues long. The V gene end was trimmed by 0 bases and the J gene end by 4 bases; junction bases not matched to a gene: 5. CDR3 in amino acids: CASSLESSGRVYEQYF. CDR3 nucleotide sequence: TGCGCCAGCAGCTTGGAGTCTAGCGGGAGGGTTTACGAGCAGTACTTC.